Reported below is one TCR beta chain. Antigen unknown. TCRdb reprocessed the RT-PCR reads with MiXCR, giving one entry per CDR3 protein. Here the sample spans 550,000 to 600,000 distinct CDR3 sequences, about 11% being singletons. Germline trimming cut 6 bases from V and 0 bases from J; bases unmatched to any gene: 1. Germline V CDR1 and CDR2: MNHEY, SVGEGT. The CDR3 consists of 14 residues. The sample is drawn from a study of response to subunit inactivated influenza vaccine. Study findings and constraints: Each seasonal influenza vaccination recruits few new T cells, the authors suggested.

The material was PBMCs from blood, obtained on the day of vaccination. The chain is built from TRBV6-2 or TRBV6-3 and TRBJ2-7; 11 positions agree with TRBD1. The sequence was collected from a man aged 50-59 years who received an inactivated influenza vaccine. DNA for the CDR3: TGTGCCAGCAGGGGGACAGGGGGCTCCTACGAGCAGTACTTC. This gives the protein CASRGTGGSYEQYF.